This T cell receptor beta chain is drawn from a study of T-cell memory formation after mild COVID-19. General observations from the study: Certain responding clones were present in pre-infection memory, suggesting participation of cross-reactive memory. Contracting CD4+ clones sat mainly in CM and EM; CD8+ in EMRA.

This clonotype occurred many times. The antigen remains unidentified. TCRdb reprocessed the 5' RACE reads via MiXCR and lists one record per CDR3 protein. This sample has hundreds of thousands of distinct CDR3 sequences, with more than 15% found just once. The J segment lost 7 bases and the V segment lost 4 bases, leaving 11 bases of the junction unmatched. CDR1 is SGHRS and CDR2 is YFSETQ in the germline V gene. CDR3 length: 15 residues. Sequencing was done on a sample of PBMCs or a T cell subset sorted from them (not recorded which). This TCR was recovered from a man younger than 35 who had mild COVID-19 (a few samples of this study predate the infection). Cell type and time point are not known. The chain uses TRBV5-1 and TRBJ2-4, with 7 bases lining up with TRBD2. CDR3 region: CASSTTGEGLNIQYF. CDR3 DNA sequence: TGCGCCAGCAGCACTACGGGGGAGGGGCTGAACATTCAGTACTTC.